The sequence of this TCR beta chain was determined in a study of blood T cell repertoires in COVID-19. This clone was seen a single time. Repertoires were generated with immunoSEQ multiplex PCR, while TCRdb's copy carries only in-frame clones and drops some. The sample holds 350,000 to 400,000 clones; roughly 90% are singletons and the top ten take approximately 0.96%. The V and J ends lost 4 bases and 8 bases respectively, with 15 bases between them. The germline V gene has CDR1 SGHTA and CDR2 FQGNSA. The CDR3 has 13 residues. The sample taken for sequencing was PBMCs or T cells enriched from blood (not recorded which). The V and J genes are TRBV7-2 and TRBJ2-7; TRBD1 might be the D (6 bases). The receptor comes from a woman between 25 and 40 years old with acute COVID-19. The CDR3 is CASSSADSIKQYF. The CDR3 nucleotides are TGTGCCAGCAGCTCGGCGGACAGTATAAAGCAGTACTTC.